This T cell receptor (beta chain) appears in the sequencing data of a study of CD8 T cells in Susac syndrome. Notes on this clonotype: Antigen unknown.

Study-level results: As acknowledged by the study, its TCR sequencing and HLA analysis included a relatively small number of individuals.

RNA was extracted with the RNeasy kit, and a quantity of about 0.45 to 1 ug was reverse transcribed using random hexamers. immunoSEQ multiplex PCR amplified TCR beta CDR3 across 54 Vbeta, 13 Jbeta. TCRdb itself ran the immunoSEQ multiplex PCR reads through MiXCR, one entry per CDR3 protein. The table lists approximately 170,000 distinct CDR3 sequences, approximately 93% of them singletons. This CDR3 is built from 14 residues. Deletions cut 8 bases from V and 3 bases from J, with 16 bases between. Germline V gives CDR1 MNHEY, CDR2 SVGAGI. The sequenced target, TCR beta, came from blood CD8+ and CD4+ T cells.

The clonotype originates from a human donor with multiple sclerosis. The V and J genes are TRBV6-5 and TRBJ1-2; D ambiguous. Sequencing input: CD4+ T cells from PBMCs. In nucleotides, the CDR3 is TGTGCCAGCGGAGAGAAAGGGTTTGACTATGGCTACACCTTC. Its protein is CASGEKGFDYGYTF.